Presented here are 18 T cell receptor beta chains from one specimen sequenced in a study of OX40 agonist ivuxolimab in advanced cancers. Clones were sequenced by immunoSEQ multiplex PCR, and TCRdb holds only the in-frame ones, with some missing. Found here are fewer than 70,000 clones, 85% to 90% of them singletons; the top ten hold approximately 0.8%. The source material was CD4+ or CD8+ T cells sorted from blood, sampled in a trial of the OX40 agonist ivuxolimab. These receptors came from an adult with an advanced solid tumor such as melanoma, head and neck, liver or kidney cancer.

The chain links TRBV30 to TRBJ1-2; 9 positions agree with TRBD1. The CDR3 has 16 residues. V trimming: 8 bases; J trimming: 7 bases; junction bases outside the gene matches: 20. Germline assignment: CDR1 GTSNPN and CDR2 SVGIG (reference sequence). This CDR3 reads CAADRDRVVRLAGYTF. CDR3 DNA sequence: TGTGCCGCGGACCGGGACAGGGTCGTAAGGCTGGCTGGCTACACCTTC.

The chain employs TRBV7-2 and TRBJ2-1; the D gene is possibly TRBD1 (7 bases). V was clipped by 5 bases and J by 6 bases, with 20 bases between them. The germline V gene encodes CDR1 SGHTA and CDR2 FQGNSA. The CDR3 spans 16 residues. CDR3 sequence: CASSPVQGRRGNEQFF. The CDR3, as DNA: TGTGCCAGCAGCCCAGTACAGGGGAGGAGGGGCAATGAGCAGTTCTTC.

The chain combines TRBV20-1 with TRBJ2-1; D possibly matches TRBD1 or TRBD2 (5 bases each). Germline lookup yields CDR1 DFQATT and CDR2 SNEGSKA (reference sequence). The CDR3 loop spans 11 amino acids. Deletions cut 3 bases from V and 9 bases from J, with 9 bases between. Here the CDR3 DNA reads TGCAGTGCTAGCAGGGACGTTGAGCAGTTCTTC. Residues: CSASRDVEQFF.

The gene calls are TRBV6-1 and TRBJ1-6, with D uncertain. V shed 9 bases and J shed 7 bases, with 7 bases lying between them. Germline CDR1 and CDR2: MNHNS and SASEGT. CDR3 size: 11 residues. The CDR3, as DNA: TGTGCCAGTCGCCAGAATTCACCCCTCCACTTT. This translates into CASRQNSPLHF.

This clone came up a few times. The chain links TRBV7-9 to TRBJ1-3, with no clear D. V was pared by 1 base and J by 0 bases, with 7 bases between. Germline V CDR1 and CDR2: SEHNR, FQNEAQ (reference sequence). The CDR3 sequence is 15 residues long. CDR3: CASSLVLVSGNTIYF. The CDR3 DNA reads as TGTGCCAGCAGCTTAGTTCTGGTCTCTGGAAACACCATATATTTT.

J is TRBJ2-3 and V is TRBV5-1; TRBD2 aligns across 12 bases. The length of the CDR3 is 17 residues. CDR1 is SGHRS and CDR2 is YFSETQ in the germline V gene. V lost 3 bases, J lost 1 base, and 6 bases stayed unmatched. This CDR3 is CASSSKTSGGRTDTQYF. In DNA form, the CDR3 reads TGCGCCAGCAGCTCGAAGACTAGCGGGGGCCGCACAGATACGCAGTATTTT.

The chain has TRBV6-5 and TRBJ2-1; D is tentatively TRBD1 or TRBD2 (5 bases each). V shed 6 bases and J shed 15 bases, with 18 bases lying between them. Per germline, CDR1 MNHEY and CDR2 SVGAGI. This CDR3 has 12 amino acids. CDR3 protein: CASSPVRSGTFF. The CDR3, as DNA: TGTGCCAGCAGCCCCGTTAGGTCGGGGACGTTCTTC.

This clone appeared a single time. CDR3 loop: CASSQWQGAREQYF. DNA of the CDR3: TGTGCCAGCAGCCAATGGCAGGGGGCGCGGGAGCAGTACTTC. The chain couples TRBV14 to TRBJ2-5; the D gene is possibly TRBD1 (8 bases). This CDR3 is built from 14 residues. Germline V gene data show CDR1 as SGHDN and CDR2 as FVKESK. Trimming took off 2 bases at V and 11 bases at J, with 18 bases between the two ends.

About this clone: Other DNA sequences in this sample translate to the same CDR3. This chain connects TRBV27 to TRBJ2-1; 12 nucleotides line up with TRBD2. Trimming removed 4 bases from V and 4 bases from J; junction bases left unmatched: 5. The CDR3 loop spans 16 amino acids. Looked up from germline, CDR1 is MNHEY and CDR2 is SMNVEV (reference sequence). The CDR3 sequence is CASSSGLAGSYNEQFF. The CDR3 DNA sequence: TGTGCCAGCAGTTCCGGACTAGCGGGGTCTTACAATGAGCAGTTCTTC.

The gene calls are TRBV5-1 and TRBJ2-7, with 7 bases lining up with TRBD2. V lost 3 bases, J lost 4 bases, and 10 bases stayed unmatched. Germline V gives CDR1 SGHRS, CDR2 YFSETQ. The CDR3 contains 15 residues. The CDR3 loop reads CASSSQSGKGYEQYF. CDR3 bases: TGCGCCAGCAGCTCCCAAAGCGGGAAAGGATACGAGCAGTACTTC.

The chain carries TRBV28 and TRBJ1-1, with 8 nucleotides matching TRBD1. The CDR3 covers 15 residues. The J segment lost 3 bases and the V segment lost 6 bases, leaving 9 bases of the junction unmatched. Germline values: CDR1 MDHEN, CDR2 SYDVKM. CDR3 DNA sequence: TGTGCCAGCAGCCTACAGGGGGGGGTTGACACTGAAGCTTTCTTT. Translating gives CASSLQGGVDTEAFF.

This rearrangement joins TRBV7-2 to TRBJ2-3, with TRBD2 matching 10 bases. Germline CDR1 is SGHTA and CDR2 is FQGNSA. The CDR3 runs 17 residues. Trimming took 3 bases from V and 5 from J; bases not matched to a gene: 11. The CDR3 nucleotides read TGTGCCAGCAGCTTCTTGCCAGCGGGGGGGCGTGGAGATACGCAGTATTTT. This encodes CASSFLPAGGRGDTQYF.

The chain combines TRBV7-2 with TRBJ1-3, with D perhaps TRBD1 (6 bases). V lost 1 base, J lost 8 bases, and 9 bases lay in between. Per germline, CDR1 SGHTA and CDR2 FQGNSA. The CDR3 is 13 amino acids. CDR3 sequence (DNA): TGTGCCAGCAGCTTAGGGGGGGGCTACACCATATATTTT. This translates into CASSLGGGYTIYF.

The chain recombines TRBV6-5 with TRBJ2-7; unclear D gene. The CDR3 is 15 amino acids. With 2 bases removed from V and 2 bases from J, the gap between germline ends came to 13 bases. CDR1 and CDR2 from the germline V gene are MNHEY and SVGAGI. The CDR3 sequence: CASSYDFADTYEQYF. The DNA of the CDR3 is TGTGCCAGCAGTTACGACTTTGCAGACACCTACGAGCAGTACTTC.

The chain employs TRBV19 and TRBJ2-5, with 7 nucleotides matching TRBD1. V lost 6 bases to trimming and J lost 5 bases; unmatched junction nucleotides: 6. CDR1 is LNHDA, CDR2 SQIVND, per germline (reference sequence). This CDR3 is built from 13 residues. The DNA of the CDR3 is TGTGCCAGTAGGGGGACAGAAGGGGAGACCCAGTACTTC. Amino acids: CASRGTEGETQYF.

The chain is built from TRBV29-1 and TRBJ1-2; maybe TRBD1 (5 bases). The CDR3 length is 15 residues. Germline loops: CDR1 SQVTM, CDR2 ANQGSEA. Trimming shortened V by 4 bases and J by 0 bases, and 15 bases separated the two germline ends. The CDR3 reads CSVGQAGVANYGYTF. In nucleotides, the CDR3 is TGCAGCGTTGGGCAGGCGGGGGTAGCTAACTATGGCTACACCTTC.

The chain is built from TRBV19 and TRBJ2-1; no clear D. From germline, CDR1 is LNHDA and CDR2 SQIVND (reference sequence). Trimming removed 5 bases at V and 2 bases at J, with 13 bases between. The length of the CDR3 is 15 residues. CDR3 protein: CASSPLHYPYNEQFF. The CDR3 DNA reads TGTGCCAGTAGTCCACTCCACTACCCCTACAATGAGCAGTTCTTC.

This clone was recorded only once. The rearrangement links TRBV30 to TRBJ2-2; 9 nucleotides line up with TRBD1. Germline V gene lookup returns CDR1 GTSNPN and CDR2 SVGIG (reference sequence). The V and J ends lost 6 bases and 5 bases, in that order; junction bases with no gene match: 10. The CDR3 contains 15 residues. The CDR3 DNA sequence: TGTGCCTGCCTGATTACAGGGGGCGAAACCGGGGAGCTGTTTTTT. Amino acids: CACLITGGETGELFF.